The rows below give T cell receptor beta chains drawn from one sample of a study of control samples from healthy donors and cancer patients. The method was immunoSEQ multiplex PCR; TCRdb's version includes in-frame clones alone and lacks a portion of them. The sample yields some 150,000 clones, approximately 91% seen once. The sequencing input was blood. These receptors all stem from a man aged 25 to 45 in good health. The CDR3 runs from the conserved cysteine through the conserved F or W. A D gene is named only where the DNA matches it firmly. Rows may omit the clone size; those that give it use once, few, many or a size class.

V: TRBV3-1/TRBV3-2
D: TRBD1
J: TRBJ2-2
size: NA
CDR3: CASRQGQGYTGELFF
DNA: TGTGCCAGCAGGCAAGGACAGGGGTACACCGGGGAGCTGTTTTTT

V: TRBV7-3
D: NA
J: TRBJ1-1
size: once
CDR3: CASSLTWAGVGGNTEAFF
DNA: TGTGCCAGCAGCTTAACGTGGGCAGGGGTTGGGGGGAACACTGAAGCTTTCTTT

V: TRBV19
D: NA
J: TRBJ1-3
size: NA
CDR3: CASSIGTDSGNTIYF
DNA: TGTGCCAGTAGTATCGGGACCGACTCTGGAAACACCATATATTTT

V: TRBV6-5
D: NA
J: TRBJ1-1
size: NA
CDR3: CASSYGVDTEAFF
DNA: TGTGCCAGCAGTTATGGGGTAGACACTGAAGCTTTCTTT

V: TRBV5-1
D: TRBD1
J: TRBJ1-6
size: NA
CDR3: CASSFGTGGASPLHF
DNA: TGCGCCAGCAGCTTCGGCACAGGGGGGGCTTCACCCCTCCACTTT

V: TRBV6-6
D: TRBD1
J: TRBJ1-4
size: NA
CDR3: CASRGGQGWVKLFF
DNA: TGTGCCAGCAGAGGAGGACAGGGTTGGGTAAAACTGTTTTTT

V: TRBV2
D: NA
J: TRBJ1-2
size: NA
CDR3: CASSEQGNYGYTF
DNA: TGTGCCAGCAGTGAACAGGGTAACTATGGCTACACCTTC

V: TRBV6-5
D: TRBD2
J: TRBJ2-2
size: NA
CDR3: CASSYTPGLASGELFF
DNA: TGTGCCAGCAGTTACACCCCGGGACTAGCGTCCGGGGAGCTGTTTTTT

V: TRBV5-3
D: TRBD2
J: TRBJ2-1
size: once
CDR3: CASRDGGAGRRNEQFF
DNA: TGTGCCAGTCGAGACGGGGGAGCGGGGCGCCGCAATGAGCAGTTCTTC

V: TRBV5-4
D: NA
J: TRBJ2-7
size: few
CDR3: CASSFISNTYEQYF
DNA: TGTGCCAGCAGCTTCATCAGCAACACCTACGAGCAGTACTTC

V: TRBV29-1
D: NA
J: TRBJ1-2
size: NA
CDR3: CSVQPGTHEGYTF
DNA: TGCAGCGTTCAACCCGGGACACATGAAGGCTACACCTTC

V: TRBV5-1
D: NA
J: TRBJ2-1
size: NA
CDR3: CASSSDSSSYNEQFF
DNA: TGCGCCAGCAGCTCGGACAGTTCCTCCTACAATGAGCAGTTCTTC

V: TRBV5-8
D: NA
J: TRBJ1-2
size: NA
CDR3: CASSPWGTYGYTF
DNA: TGTGCCAGCAGCCCGTGGGGAACCTATGGCTACACCTTC

V: TRBV5-1
D: NA
J: TRBJ2-2
size: NA
CDR3: CASSLGGHGTGELFF
DNA: TGCGCCAGCAGCTTGGGGGGGCATGGCACCGGGGAGCTGTTTTTT

V: TRBV13
D: TRBD2
J: TRBJ2-1
size: NA
CDR3: CASSPASGGFDEQFF
DNA: TGTGCCAGCAGCCCAGCTAGCGGGGGGTTTGATGAGCAGTTCTTC

V: TRBV27
D: NA
J: TRBJ2-1
size: NA
CDR3: CASSLRASHEQFF
DNA: TGTGCCAGCAGTTTAAGGGCCTCCCATGAGCAGTTCTTC

V: TRBV7-9
D: TRBD1
J: TRBJ1-1
size: once
CDR3: CASSPVGTGSFLNTEAFF
DNA: TGTGCCAGCAGCCCAGTTGGGACAGGTTCCTTCTTGAACACTGAAGCTTTCTTT

V: TRBV24-1
D: NA
J: TRBJ1-2
size: NA
CDR3: CATSAIDSYGYTF
DNA: TGTGCCACCAGTGCCATCGACAGCTATGGCTACACCTTC

V: TRBV19
D: NA
J: TRBJ1-5
size: NA
CDR3: CASSIRFEGFQPQHF
DNA: TGTGCCAGTAGTATAAGGTTCGAGGGATTTCAGCCCCAGCATTTT

V: TRBV7-8
D: NA
J: TRBJ2-7
size: NA
CDR3: CASSLALRDTGATAKYF
DNA: TGTGCCAGCAGCTTAGCGCTTAGGGACACAGGAGCTACGGCGAAGTACTTC

V: TRBV11-2
D: NA
J: TRBJ2-7
size: NA
CDR3: CASSPPFGGHEQYF
DNA: TGTGCCAGCAGCCCGCCTTTCGGGGGCCACGAGCAGTACTTC

V: TRBV28
D: NA
J: TRBJ1-5
size: NA
CDR3: CASSFYRVSNQPQHF
DNA: TGTGCCAGCAGTTTTTACAGGGTCTCTAATCAGCCCCAGCATTTT

V: TRBV3-1/TRBV3-2
D: TRBD1
J: TRBJ2-7
size: NA
CDR3: CASSQGDRAYEQYF
DNA: TGTGCCAGCAGCCAAGGGGACAGGGCCTACGAGCAGTACTTC

V: TRBV5-1
D: TRBD1
J: TRBJ2-7
size: NA
CDR3: CASSLAWGQLRPYEQYF
DNA: TGCGCCAGCAGCTTGGCGTGGGGACAGTTGAGACCCTACGAGCAGTACTTC

V: TRBV7-8
D: TRBD1
J: TRBJ2-1
size: NA
CDR3: CASSLVGSGQTYNEQFF
DNA: TGTGCCAGCAGCTTAGTCGGGTCGGGACAGACCTACAATGAGCAGTTCTTC

V: TRBV7-9
D: NA
J: TRBJ2-5
size: NA
CDR3: CASSLGGPAETQYF
DNA: TGTGCCAGCAGCTTAGGGGGCCCGGCGGAGACCCAGTACTTC